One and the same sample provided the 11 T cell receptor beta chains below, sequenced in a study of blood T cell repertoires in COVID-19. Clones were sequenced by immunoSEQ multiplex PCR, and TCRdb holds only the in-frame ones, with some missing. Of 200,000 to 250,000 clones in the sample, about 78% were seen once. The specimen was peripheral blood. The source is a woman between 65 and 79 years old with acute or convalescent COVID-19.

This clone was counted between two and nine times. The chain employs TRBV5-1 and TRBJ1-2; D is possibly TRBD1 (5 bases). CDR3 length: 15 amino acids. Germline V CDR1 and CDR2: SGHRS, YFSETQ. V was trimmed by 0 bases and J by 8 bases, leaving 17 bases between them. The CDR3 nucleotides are TGCGCCAGCAGCTTGGAATCGGGCAGGGCAGGAGGCTACACCTTC. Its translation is CASSLESGRAGGYTF.

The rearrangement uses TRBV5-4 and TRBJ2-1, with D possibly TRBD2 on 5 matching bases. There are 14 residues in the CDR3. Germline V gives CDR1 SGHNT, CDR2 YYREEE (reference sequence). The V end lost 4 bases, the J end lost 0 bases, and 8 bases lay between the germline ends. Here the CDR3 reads CASSGGSSYNEQFF. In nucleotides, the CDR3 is TGTGCCAGCAGCGGTGGGAGCTCCTACAATGAGCAGTTCTTC.

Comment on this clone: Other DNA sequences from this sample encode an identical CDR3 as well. CDR3 loop: CASSLVTGGSPLHF. CDR3 nucleotides: TGCGCCAGCAGCTTAGTGACAGGGGGATCACCCCTCCACTTT. The chain joins TRBV5-1 to TRBJ1-6; TRBD1 agrees at 9 bases. Germline-derived CDR1 and CDR2 are SGHRS and YFSETQ. The CDR3 has 14 amino acids. V was pared by 2 bases and J by 10 bases, with 4 bases of the junction left unmatched. Full variable domain (remainder filled in from reference TRBV5-1 and TRBJ1-6): KAGVTQTPRYLIKTRGQQVTLSCSPISGHRSVSWYQQTPGQGLQFLFEYFSETQRNKGNFPGRFSGRQFSNSRSEMNVSTLELGDSALYLCASSLVTGGSPLHFGNGTRLTVT.

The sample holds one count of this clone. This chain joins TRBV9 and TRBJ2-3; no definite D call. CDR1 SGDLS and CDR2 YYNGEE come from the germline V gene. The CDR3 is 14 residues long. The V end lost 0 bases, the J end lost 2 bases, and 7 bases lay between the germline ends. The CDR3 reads CASSVDQNTDTQYF. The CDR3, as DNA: TGTGCCAGCAGCGTAGATCAGAACACAGATACGCAGTATTTT.

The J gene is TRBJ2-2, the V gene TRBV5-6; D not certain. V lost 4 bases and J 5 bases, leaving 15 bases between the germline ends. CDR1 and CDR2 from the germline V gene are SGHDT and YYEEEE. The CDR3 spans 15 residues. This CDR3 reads CASSSRFRSTGELFF. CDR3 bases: TGTGCCAGCAGCAGTCGTTTCCGTAGTACCGGGGAGCTGTTTTTT.

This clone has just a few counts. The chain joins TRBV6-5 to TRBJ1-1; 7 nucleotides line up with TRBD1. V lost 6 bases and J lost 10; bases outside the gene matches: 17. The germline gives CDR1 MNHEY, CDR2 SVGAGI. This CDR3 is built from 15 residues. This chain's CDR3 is CASRLRQGGGNGAFF. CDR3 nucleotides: TGTGCCAGCAGATTAAGACAGGGTGGAGGCAACGGAGCTTTCTTT.

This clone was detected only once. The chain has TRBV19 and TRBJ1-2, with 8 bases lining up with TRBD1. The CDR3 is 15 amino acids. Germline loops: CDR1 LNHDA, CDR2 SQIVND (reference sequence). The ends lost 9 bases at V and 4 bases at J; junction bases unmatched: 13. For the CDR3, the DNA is TGTGCCAGCCAGACACCAGGACAGGGAAGCTATGGCTACACCTTC. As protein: CASQTPGQGSYGYTF.

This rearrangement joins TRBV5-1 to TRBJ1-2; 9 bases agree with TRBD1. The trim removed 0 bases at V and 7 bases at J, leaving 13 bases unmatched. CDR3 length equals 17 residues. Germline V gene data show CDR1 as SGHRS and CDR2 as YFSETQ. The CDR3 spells CASSLDLKGTGSSGYTF. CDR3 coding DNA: TGCGCCAGCAGCTTGGACCTAAAAGGGACAGGGAGTAGTGGCTACACCTTC. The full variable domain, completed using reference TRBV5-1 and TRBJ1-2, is KAGVTQTPRYLIKTRGQQVTLSCSPISGHRSVSWYQQTPGQGLQFLFEYFSETQRNKGNFPGRFSGRQFSNSRSEMNVSTLELGDSALYLCASSLDLKGTGSSGYTFGSGTRLTVV.

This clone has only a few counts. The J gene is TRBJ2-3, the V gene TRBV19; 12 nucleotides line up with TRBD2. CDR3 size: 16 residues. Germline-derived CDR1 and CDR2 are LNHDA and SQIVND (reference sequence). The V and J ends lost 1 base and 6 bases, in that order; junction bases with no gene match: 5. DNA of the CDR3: TGTGCCAGTAGTATAGGACTAGCGGGGGTAGGGGATACGCAGTATTTT. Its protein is CASSIGLAGVGDTQYF.

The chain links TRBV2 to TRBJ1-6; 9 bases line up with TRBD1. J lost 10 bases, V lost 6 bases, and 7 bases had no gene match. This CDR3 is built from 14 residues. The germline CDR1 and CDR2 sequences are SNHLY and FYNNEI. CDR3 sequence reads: CASSRDRVRSPLHF. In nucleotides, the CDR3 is TGTGCCAGCAGCCGGGACAGGGTCAGATCACCCCTCCACTTT.

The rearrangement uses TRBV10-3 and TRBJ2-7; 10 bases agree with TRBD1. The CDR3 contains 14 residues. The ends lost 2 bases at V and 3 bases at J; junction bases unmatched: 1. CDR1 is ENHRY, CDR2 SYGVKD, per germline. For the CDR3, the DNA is TGTGCCATCAGTGAGGGGACAGGGGTCTACGAGCAGTACGTC. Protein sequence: CAISEGTGVYEQYV.